This T cell receptor beta chain emerged from a study of cytomegalovirus exposure and HLA in healthy donors (dated by TCRdb to between 2016 and 2019). Turning to the overall study: An earlier analysis of several hundred of the donors reported 250 to 300 Gb of sequence data and 100 million to 140 million unique TCR beta sequences from roughly 200 million T cells. Around 330 gigabases of sequencing data and around 85 million unique TCR sequences made up an early release that covered approximately 620 HLA-typed donors. The genetic ancestry cluster associated with self-reported Caucasian donors included approximately 85% of the roughly 400 genotyped donors. The study aimed to test whether cataloging public T cell receptors could reveal signatures of past pathogen exposure. The study profiled the T cell repertoires of around 700 subjects by immunosequencing and related them to cytomegalovirus serostatus. Along with the approximately 670-subject first cohort, a separate validation cohort of more than 90 different subjects was used. High-throughput TCR immunosequencing, statistical association of individual TCRs with disease status, and machine learning were combined to predict cytomegalovirus infection status. To study patterns of TCR occurrence, a later analysis re-analyzed previously published TCR beta repertoires from 550 to 800 donors and added high-resolution HLA genotyping. Rather than drawing on any new phenotypic data, the later analysis identified candidate immune exposures from TCR beta sequences and the way those sequences occurred across donors. An earlier analysis of approximately 640 of the donors applied high-throughput TCR beta sequencing to assess whether each TCR beta V gene segment acted as functional or pseudogenic. Donor age, sex, ethnicity and CMV serostatus were compiled together with the repertoire data. A later genetic analysis took genome-wide SNP genotypes for about 55% of the roughly 700 donors and used that subset as a discovery cohort. All discovery cohort repertoires had been generated on a single sequencing platform. HLA typing covered class I and class II loci at four-digit resolution. The number of donors typed differed by locus, with about 620-630 for A, B, C, DRB1 and DQB1, about 500 for DQA1, about 610 for DPA1, and around 460 for DPB1. About five DR-DQ haplotypes were handled as single units for association and clustering because linkage in the cohort was strong. Across approximately 400 genotyped donors of the cohort, an average of approximately 240,000 unique TCR beta nucleotide sequences per donor were sequenced, and roughly 20% of those sequences were non-productive. Results the study describes overall, beyond this receptor: In a later analysis, several top co-occurrence clusters were reported to appear linked to parvovirus B19, influenza, CMV and Epstein-Barr virus. The study gave a list of under 200 TCR beta chains associated with cytomegalovirus. A later genetic analysis reported fewer N-insertions in productive TCRs among donors in an Asian-associated ancestry cluster than the roughly 690-donor mean. A group of highly shared sequence variants was considered likely to be a technical artifact of the sequencing pipeline. A later analysis found that most CMV-associated TCR beta chains appeared HLA-restricted, with HLA associations seemingly driven largely by CMV exposure. Assigning TCR associations to individual alleles was difficult when HLA alleles, especially DR and DQ, strongly co-occurred. In a later genetic analysis, a missense DCLRE1C variant was associated with V-gene and J-gene trimming of TCR beta chains, and the association was replicated in an independent cohort. Cytomegalovirus status was reported to be diagnosed by the classifier with high specificity and sensitivity in both the original and validation cohorts. A few of the identified cytomegalovirus-associated TCR beta chains were confirmed in vitro to be specific for cytomegalovirus antigens. While some public TCRs were present in many individuals, most TCR sequences turned up only very rarely across donors. In a later analysis, HLA-associated TCR beta chains showed more clonal expansion and lower generation probabilities than non-associated chains that were equally common. CMV serostatus was the only immune exposure information available for the cohort. Linkage disequilibrium might explain the correlated functional status among segregating V segments, but an unknown experimental factor could not be excluded. The authors suggested that the approach could potentially be extended to other disease states and immunological phenotypes. A later analysis found that TCR association rates varied across HLA loci, with DRB1 alleles showing the most associated TCRs and HLA-C alleles the fewest. A further reported finding was that TCR beta sequences accurately predicted the HLA-A and HLA-B alleles for most subjects in the first cohort. Because some donors lacked HLA typing at each locus, the association tests relied only on the typed subset. Some IMGT-functional V segments, including TRBV6-2 and TRBV6-3, could not be distinguished by the 87-base-pair reads and were therefore excluded. In an earlier analysis of more than 500 of the donors, most TCR beta V segments appeared in productive rearrangements about 87% or about 30% of the time, broadly matching IMGT annotations. Specific HLA alleles were associated with over 15,000 TCR beta sequences at a false discovery rate of 0.05 in a later analysis. The cohort was sequenced for TCR beta chains only, and without alpha or paired-chain data the features that could be detected were limited. The earlier analysis of 450 to 700 of the donors excluded around 17 rarely observed V segments, including chromosome 9 orphons, because counts were too low. Roughly uniform sequencing depth across donors was assumed in presence/absence analyses, although this assumption may not hold.

Worth noting for this clone: Its antigen has not been determined. Base-call qualities are not available, and no considerably larger clone is one nucleotide away.

The cohort comprised around 700 healthy bone marrow donors. At the time of sampling, every cohort member was nominally healthy, though immune exposures that went unrecorded were likely present. The donor was CMV seropositive and was included in the group of 290 or so seropositive cohort members. A peripheral blood sample was provided by each donor, and peripheral blood mononuclear cells were used for TCR beta sequencing. Genomic DNA was extracted from the blood cell samples with the Qiagen DNeasy Blood Extraction Kit. Compared with germline, V lacks 4 bases and J lacks 0 bases; bases without a gene match: 4. The CDR3 spans 15 residues, from the cysteine through the phenylalanine. Just CDR3 DNA is preserved here, 45 bases in frame from base 1. CDR1 and CDR2, looked up from the germline V gene, are SGHTA and FQGNSA. Library preparation employed the immunoSEQ multiplex PCR assay. For the multiplex PCR, a mixture combining 60 forward primers for TCR Vbeta segments and 13 reverse primers for TCR Jbeta segments was used. The CDR3 region of rearranged TCR beta genes was amplified from genomic DNA by a multiplex PCR assay. The Illumina HiSeq System was used to sequence the amplified TCR beta libraries as 87-base-pair reads. The original methods were these. Across the roughly 700 repertoires, a later analysis counted roughly 84 million unique TCR beta chains, roughly 11 million of which were shared by at least two donors. A nearest-neighbor algorithm error-corrected the raw reads and collapsed the reads into unique sequences, merging closely related sequences to remove PCR and sequencing errors. V, D and J gene segments were assigned by aligning CDR3 sequences to IMGT reference sequences. For a sequence to be retained, a match of at least six nucleotides to both a V gene segment and a J gene segment was required. Rearrangements were classified as productive when the CDR3 lacked stop codons and remained in frame with V and J, and all other rearrangements were classified as non-productive. Following IMGT convention, CDR3 was defined as the stretch from the second conserved V-encoded cysteine to the conserved J-encoded phenylalanine. The earlier analysis of approximately 500 of the donors excluded sequences that lacked an unambiguous match to a single V gene segment. In an earlier analysis of several hundred of the donors, V segments were called functional above 56.7% productive rearrangements and were called segregating when the between-donor standard deviation exceeded 5%. A statistical classification framework was built for diagnosing cytomegalovirus status from the catalog of TCR beta chain sequences. In a later analysis, TCR nucleotide sequences were compared against IMGT/GENE-DB human TR gene sequences so that V and J genes could be assigned. The TCRdist pipeline was used in a later analysis to assign CDR3 sequences and most-parsimonious VDJ recombination scenarios. In a later analysis, every TCR beta chain was defined by the combination of its CDR3 amino acid sequence and its V-gene family, and reads without a unique V-gene family were dropped. A later analysis removed nearly 600 highly shared, low-generation-probability nucleotide sequences to deal with suspected cross-contamination and a sequencing artifact. A later analysis calculated a clonal expansion index for each public chain from normalized within-repertoire ranks of inferred template counts. In a later analysis, generation probabilities were computed using a VDJ recombination model fitted to out-of-frame rearrangements, and the results were checked against IGoR. In a later analysis, TCR-TCR, TCR-HLA and TCR-CMV co-occurrence was scored with hypergeometric tests, and a repertoire-size bias correction was applied to TCR pairs. False discovery rates were estimated in a later analysis by permuting HLA or CMV assignments 20 times. In a later analysis, co-occurring TCRs were grouped with DBSCAN, and TCRdist sequence similarity was added when clustering was performed within HLA-allele-positive subsets. Repertoires with fewer than 30,000 or more than 120,000 public chains were left out of co-occurrence clustering, as were about five repertoires with anomalous nucleotide sharing. The table comes from immuneACCESS by way of TCRdb, which keeps in-frame sequences with V and J called. Part of the clones is missing from these tables; in studies checked, under half for an unresolved V gene and the rest for unknown reasons. The V and J calls and clone size are taken from that table; D and trimming were inferred from the DNA. In this sample the table shows some 250,000 clones, around 80% of which occur a single time. The ten largest clones add up to around 5.7% of the sample.

The TCR sequence derives from a middle-aged woman in good health and CMV-seropositive. The rearranged chain carries TRBV7-2 and TRBJ1-1, with 8 junctional bases fitting TRBD1. The source material was PBMCs. The CDR3 is CASSSGTGLNTEAFF. At the DNA level, the sequence is TGTGCCAGCAGCTCGGGGACAGGTCTGAACACTGAAGCTTTCTTT.